This TCR beta chain was profiled in a study of blood T cells in healthy people across ages. Combining a sample-barcoded 5' primer with a J-beta primer mix, a second PCR ran for about 7 to 11 cycles. Using its own MiXCR run on the 5' RACE reads, TCRdb lists one record per CDR3 protein. The sample lists about 800,000 distinct CDR3 sequences, roughly 60% seen once, with 22% in the top ten. Sequences were obtained from blood. This TCR was recovered from a man under 40 in good health.

The CDR3 here is CASSDYSDTGELFF. CDR3 coding DNA: TGTGCCAGCAGCGATTATAGCGACACCGGGGAGCTGTTTTTT. The chain combines TRBV28 with TRBJ2-2, with D perhaps TRBD2 (5 bases). The CDR3 is 14 residues long. Germline lookup yields CDR1 MDHEN and CDR2 SYDVKM. V was pared by 6 bases and J by 3 bases, with 11 bases between.